This is a list of T cell receptor beta chains from one sample in a study of OX40 agonist ivuxolimab in advanced cancers. Sequencing was performed with immunoSEQ multiplex PCR; in TCRdb, only in-frame clones are kept and a portion is missing. The profile shows about 74,000 clones, less than 90% of them singletons. The input for sequencing was CD4+ or CD8+ T cells sorted from blood, taken in a trial of the OX40 agonist ivuxolimab. The source is an adult with an advanced solid tumor such as melanoma, head and neck, liver or kidney cancer. The CDR3 runs from the conserved cysteine through the conserved F or W. The D gene is left open where the match is weak. The size of a clone is reported for some rows only, either as once, few or many, or as a class for expanded clones.

TRBJ2-1	TRBD2	15	once	TRBV5-1	CASGGASGSLGEQFF	TGCGCCAGCGGGGGGGCTAGCGGGAGCTTGGGTGAGCAGTTCTTC
TRBJ1-2	.	13	few	TRBV9	CASSVGPNYGCTF	TGTGCCAGCAGCGTAGGCCCTAACTATGGCTGCACCTTC
TRBJ2-5	.	13	.	TRBV7-8	CASSPPLGPTQYF	TGTGCCAGCAGCCCCCCGTTGGGTCCTACCCAGTACTTC
TRBJ2-5	.	14	few	TRBV5-8	CASSPTGLEETQYF	TGTGCCAGCAGCCCCACGGGGTTGGAAGAGACCCAGTACTTC
TRBJ2-1	.	13	.	TRBV5-1	CASSLYDSNEQFF	TGCGCCAGCAGCTTGTACGACAGCAATGAGCAGTTCTTC
TRBJ1-5	.	17	.	TRBV6-1	CASSALQRAAVVVSQHF	TGTGCCAGCAGTGCCCTACAGAGGGCGGCAGTAGTAGTGTCCCAGCATTTT
TRBJ2-3	TRBD1	14	.	TRBV5-1	CASSEGQGTDTQYF	TGCGCCAGCAGCGAGGGACAGGGAACAGATACGCAGTATTTT
TRBJ2-7	.	13	.	TRBV28	CASSLSNPPGQYF	TGTGCCAGCAGTTTATCCAACCCTCCGGGGCAGTACTTC
TRBJ2-2	TRBD1	18	.	TRBV14	CASSQGHRDRGPAGELFF	TGTGCCAGCAGCCAAGGGCATCGCGACAGGGGGCCGGCCGGGGAGCTGTTTTTT
TRBJ2-3	TRBD2	19	.	TRBV9	CASSVAGVGGGAGTDTQYF	TGTGCCAGCAGCGTAGCTGGAGTTGGCGGGGGGGCAGGCACAGATACGCAGTATTTT
TRBJ1-5	.	13	few	TRBV2	CASRGGKALSQHF	TGTGCCAGCAGGGGGGGCAAGGCTCTGTCCCAGCATTTT
TRBJ1-2	TRBD1	12	once	TRBV28	CASSQGVDGYTF	TGTGCCAGCTCCCAGGGGGTAGATGGCTACACCTTC
TRBJ1-1	TRBD1	15	few	TRBV4-3	CASSPRQGMNTEAFF	TGCGCCAGCAGCCCCAGACAGGGCATGAACACTGAAGCTTTCTTT
TRBJ2-3	.	16	.	TRBV9	CASSGGMGAGTDTQYF	TGTGCCAGCAGCGGCGGAATGGGCGCGGGAACAGATACGCAGTATTTT
TRBJ2-1	.	8	.	TRBV30	CACGTQFF	TGTGCCTGCGGGACTCAGTTCTTC
TRBJ1-2	.	13	.	TRBV15	CATSREDSSGYTF	TGTGCCACCAGCAGAGAGGACAGCTCGGGCTACACCTTC
TRBJ2-7	.	13	.	TRBV6-6	CASSYGGGREQYF	TGTGCCAGCAGTTACGGCGGAGGGAGGGAGCAGTACTTC
TRBJ1-1	.	15	.	TRBV9	CASSVVWGANTEAFF	TGTGCCAGCAGCGTAGTTTGGGGGGCAAACACTGAAGCTTTCTTT
TRBJ2-5	.	16	.	TRBV4-1	CASSQGTGTPQETQYF	TGCGCCAGCAGCCAAGGGACGGGGACTCCCCAAGAGACCCAGTACTTC
TRBJ2-7	.	14	.	TRBV5-1	CASSLGVTSYEQYF	TGCGCCAGCAGCTTAGGTGTTACCTCCTACGAGCAGTACTTC
TRBJ2-1	.	15	.	TRBV2	CASRPSSGNYNEQFF	TGTGCCAGCAGACCGAGTAGCGGAAACTACAATGAGCAGTTCTTC
TRBJ2-7	.	17	.	TRBV27	CASSPLVSGIGSYEQYF	TGTGCCAGCAGTCCCTTGGTTAGCGGCATCGGCTCCTACGAGCAGTACTTC
TRBJ1-1	TRBD1	16	.	TRBV5-6	CASSLEGQVTNTEAFF	TGTGCCAGCAGCTTGGAGGGACAGGTGACGAACACTGAAGCTTTCTTT
TRBJ1-5	.	13	once	TRBV6-5	CASSPGVDQPQHF	TGTGCCAGCAGCCCAGGAGTGGATCAGCCCCAGCATTTT
TRBJ2-3	.	18	.	TRBV11-3	CASSLDPVTGPSTDTQYF	TGTGCCAGCAGCTTAGACCCTGTGACAGGACCCAGCACAGATACGCAGTATTTT
TRBJ2-7	.	13	.	TRBV6-5	CASRPRGADEQYF	TGTGCCAGCAGGCCCAGGGGAGCCGACGAGCAGTACTTC
TRBJ2-1	.	15	.	TRBV28	CASSRPGLLYNEQFF	TGTGCCAGCAGTCGTCCGGGACTGCTCTACAATGAGCAGTTCTTC
TRBJ2-4	.	15	.	TRBV25-1	CASSEWGAAKNIQYF	TGTGCCAGCAGTGAATGGGGGGCGGCCAAAAACATTCAGTACTTC
TRBJ1-1	.	16	.	TRBV7-6	CASSPSPLTFRAEAFF	TGTGCCAGCAGCCCTAGCCCCTTAACCTTTAGAGCTGAAGCTTTCTTT
TRBJ1-5	.	11	.	TRBV19	CASSRDQPQHF	TGTGCCAGTAGCCGTGATCAGCCCCAGCATTTT
TRBJ1-6	TRBD1	14	.	TRBV27	CASSPGQQNSPLHF	TGTGCCAGCAGTCCGGGACAGCAAAATTCACCCCTCCACTTT
TRBJ2-2	.	14	.	TRBV28	CASKGRGRSGELFF	TGTGCCAGCAAGGGGCGGGGTAGGTCCGGGGAGCTGTTTTTT
TRBJ2-7	TRBD2	15	once	TRBV5-6	CASSRRTSGTYEQYF	TGTGCCAGCAGCCGTAGGACTAGCGGAACCTACGAGCAGTACTTC
TRBJ2-5	TRBD2	14	.	TRBV5-1	CASSLSGGGETQYF	TGCGCCAGCAGCTTGAGCGGGGGCGGGGAGACCCAGTACTTC
TRBJ2-2	TRBD1	17	.	TRBV7-3	CASSLRGQGANTGELFF	TGTGCCAGCAGCTTACGAGGACAGGGCGCGAACACCGGGGAGCTGTTTTTT
TRBJ2-5	.	14	.	TRBV5-1	CASSLVAVQETQYF	TGCGCCAGCAGCTTGGTGGCCGTGCAAGAGACCCAGTACTTC
TRBJ2-7	.	14	.	TRBV10-3	CAISDFSPGREQYF	TGTGCCATCAGTGATTTTAGTCCGGGTCGCGAGCAGTACTTC
TRBJ1-1	.	15	.	TRBV6-1	CASSPALGRKTEAFF	TGTGCCAGCAGTCCAGCGTTGGGTAGGAAAACTGAAGCTTTCTTT
TRBJ2-3	.	13	.	TRBV5-4	CASSGGITDTQYF	TGTGCCAGCAGCGGGGGGATCACAGATACGCAGTATTTT
TRBJ2-4	TRBD2	16	.	TRBV4-3	CASSQDRSGAKNIQYF	TGCGCCAGCAGCCAAGATAGAAGCGGGGCTAAAAACATTCAGTACTTC
TRBJ1-1	.	16	.	TRBV27	CASSVTPIGGYTEAFF	TGTGCCAGCAGCGTAACGCCAATCGGAGGGTACACTGAAGCTTTCTTT
TRBJ2-7	.	13	.	TRBV7-2	CASSRPGIYEQYF	TGTGCCAGCAGCCGGCCCGGTATCTACGAGCAGTACTTC
TRBJ2-5	.	12	.	TRBV7-2	CASSLSSETQYF	TGTGCCAGCAGCTTAAGTTCAGAGACCCAGTACTTC